One sample yielded the 29 T cell receptor beta chains listed below, sequenced in a study of OX40 agonist ivuxolimab in advanced cancers. Assay used: immunoSEQ multiplex PCR; TCRdb lists only in-frame clones, some missing. The sample has more than 35,000 clones, 70% to 90% seen once; the top ten hold around an eighth. Sequencing used CD4+ or CD8+ T cells sorted from blood, obtained in a trial of the OX40 agonist ivuxolimab. These receptors came from an adult with an advanced solid tumor such as melanoma, head and neck, liver or kidney cancer.

This chain links TRBV5-4 with TRBJ2-4; perhaps D is TRBD1 or TRBD2 (6 bases each). Germline V gene data show CDR1 as SGHNT and CDR2 as YYREEE (reference sequence). The CDR3 has 14 residues. Trimming removed 0 bases from V and 6 bases from J, with 10 bases in between. Here the CDR3 reads CASSLAGAINIQYF. The CDR3 nucleotides are TGTGCCAGCAGCTTGGCGGGGGCGATAAACATTCAGTACTTC.

This chain uses TRBV28 with TRBJ1-1, with D possibly being TRBD1 (5 bases). This CDR3 region has 14 residues. Trimming took 6 bases from V and 3 from J, leaving 14 bases between them. Germline-derived CDR1 and CDR2 are MDHEN and SYDVKM. The CDR3: CASRTTGADTEAFF. In DNA form, the CDR3 reads TGTGCCAGCAGAACCACCGGGGCAGACACTGAAGCTTTCTTT.

V gene TRBV14 combines with J gene TRBJ2-2; the D is unclear. V was shortened by 4 bases and J by 7 bases, with 19 bases between the two germline ends. The CDR3 is 16 amino acids. CDR1 is SGHDN and CDR2 is FVKESK in the germline V gene. This chain's CDR3 is CASSPLYVTRFGELFF. CDR3 DNA: TGTGCCAGCAGCCCTTTATACGTGACAAGGTTCGGGGAGCTGTTTTTT.

The rearrangement uses TRBV28 and TRBJ2-7, with 7 bases identical to TRBD1. The junction had 10 bases not matched to a gene; V was cut back by 2 bases and J by 6 bases. Germline CDR1 reads MDHEN; CDR2 reads SYDVKM. CDR3 size: 15 residues. DNA for the CDR3: TGTGCCAGCAGTTTACCGCTGACAGGGAAAAGCGAGCAGTACTTC. The encoded protein is CASSLPLTGKSEQYF.

V usage is TRBV9 and J usage is TRBJ2-1; D may be TRBD2 (5 bases). Trimming removed 4 bases from V and 4 bases from J, with 15 bases in between. The germline V gene encodes CDR1 SGDLS and CDR2 YYNGEE. The CDR3 is 15 residues long. CDR3 in amino acids: CASSPRVARYNEQFF. CDR3 bases: TGTGCCAGCAGCCCCCGAGTAGCGCGATACAATGAGCAGTTCTTC.

The chain is built from TRBV14 and TRBJ2-1; 12 bases agree with TRBD2. Germline trimming cut 2 bases from V and 9 bases from J; bases unmatched to any gene: 23. Germline-derived CDR1 and CDR2 are SGHDN and FVKESK. The CDR3 sequence is 21 residues long. CDR3 sequence (DNA): TGTGCCAGCAGCCAATGGGTATTTGTGACTAGCGGGGGAGCCTCGGGGGTTGAGCAGTTCTTC. Its protein is CASSQWVFVTSGGASGVEQFF.

V is TRBV29-1 and J is TRBJ1-1; the D is unclear. Germline CDR1 is SQVTM and CDR2 is ANQGSEA. The CDR3 spans 11 residues. Trimming cost V 5 bases and J 8 bases, with 12 bases left between them. CDR3 DNA sequence: TGCAGCGTTCCCGACCTCACCGAAGCTTTCTTT. Translating it yields CSVPDLTEAFF.

V usage is TRBV7-9 and J usage is TRBJ2-7, with D perhaps TRBD1 or TRBD2 (5 bases each). In germline, CDR1 is SEHNR, CDR2 FQNEAQ (reference sequence). Trimming pared 3 bases from V and 6 bases from J, leaving 21 bases between. CDR3 length: 16 amino acids. This CDR3 reads CASSFRHQDRGAEQYF. The CDR3 coding sequence is TGTGCCAGCAGCTTCCGGCACCAGGATCGAGGGGCCGAGCAGTACTTC.

The chain links TRBV2 to TRBJ1-2, with 8 bases that match TRBD1. The CDR3 length is 19 residues. V trimming: 4 bases; J trimming: 6 bases; junction bases outside the gene matches: 22. Germline V lookup: CDR1 SNHLY, CDR2 FYNNEI. The CDR3 nucleotides read TGTGCCAGCAGTGTCGCCGGACAGGGAGAGTCAACCAGGTCGAATGGCTACACCTTC. Translation: CASSVAGQGESTRSNGYTF.

The rearrangement uses TRBV25-1 and TRBJ2-1; D remains ambiguous. Germline loops: CDR1 MGHDK, CDR2 SYGVNS. V shed 1 base and J shed 4 bases, with 5 bases lying between them. This CDR3 has 13 amino acids. CDR3 sequence reads: CASSESIYNEQFF. In DNA, the CDR3 is TGTGCCAGCAGTGAATCCATATACAATGAGCAGTTCTTC.

This rearrangement joins TRBV7-6 to TRBJ2-3, with TRBD2 matching over 7 bases. The CDR3 extends over 15 amino acids. V dropped 5 bases and J dropped 5; count of bases not matched to a gene: 10. The V gene's germline CDR1 is SGHVS and CDR2 FNYEAQ. Here the CDR3 reads CASSPGAGVVDTQYF. The CDR3, as DNA: TGTGCCAGCAGCCCTGGGGCGGGAGTCGTAGATACGCAGTATTTT. Together with reference TRBV7-6 and TRBJ2-3, the CDR3 gives the full variable domain: GAGVSQSPRYKVTKRGQDVALRCDPISGHVSLYWYRQALGQGPEFLTYFNYEAQQDKSGLPNDRFSAERPEGSISTLTIQRTEQRDSAMYRCASSPGAGVVDTQYFGPGTRLTVL.

V usage is TRBV19 and J usage is TRBJ1-5; possible D gene TRBD1, 6 bases. Germline CDR1 LNHDA, CDR2 SQIVND (reference sequence). This CDR3 comprises 14 residues. Trimming pared 4 bases from V and 6 bases from J, leaving 13 bases between. The CDR3 sequence: CASSKTGAGQPQHF. In nucleotides, the CDR3 is TGTGCCAGTAGTAAGACGGGGGCAGGTCAGCCCCAGCATTTT.

The chain uses TRBV11-1 and TRBJ2-5, with a possible D match to TRBD2 (6 bases). V was cut by 5 bases and J by 2 bases, with 15 bases left in between. The CDR3 extends over 15 amino acids. Germline CDR1 is SGHAT and CDR2 is FQDESV (reference sequence). The CDR3 bases are TGTGCCAGCAGCACCACCGGGGGAGCGCAAGAGACCCAGTACTTC. It translates to CASSTTGGAQETQYF. Using reference TRBV11-1 and TRBJ2-5 for the parts outside the CDR3, the full variable domain is EAEVAQSPRYKITEKSQAVAFWCDPISGHATLYWYRQILGQGPELLVQFQDESVVDDSQLPKDRFSAERLKGVDSTLKIQPAELGDSAMYLCASSTTGGAQETQYFGPGTRLLVL.

This CDR3 is CASSLAESYEQYF. CDR3 bases: TGTGCCAGCAGCTTAGCAGAGTCCTACGAGCAGTACTTC. J is TRBJ2-7 and V is TRBV7-8; D is undetermined. Trimming pared 0 bases from V and 1 base from J, leaving 4 bases between. CDR3 length equals 13 residues. From germline, CDR1 is SGHVS and CDR2 FQNEAQ.

This chain connects TRBV30 to TRBJ2-7; TRBD1 matches at 9 bases. The V segment lost 0 bases and the J segment 1 base; nucleotides outside the gene matches: 10. This CDR3 contains 17 residues. The germline gives CDR1 GTSNPN, CDR2 SVGIG (reference sequence). CDR3: CAWSVYRGTGPSYEQYF. In DNA form, the CDR3 reads TGTGCCTGGAGTGTATATCGAGGGACAGGGCCATCCTACGAGCAGTACTTC. Based on the CDR3 plus reference TRBV30 and TRBJ2-7, the full variable domain is SQTIHQWPATLVQPVGSPLSLECTVEGTSNPNLYWYRQAAGRGLQLLFYSVGIGQISSEVPQNLSASRPQDRQFILSSKKLLLSDSGFYLCAWSVYRGTGPSYEQYFGPGTRLTVT.

The gene calls are TRBV4-1 and TRBJ2-1; TRBD2 might be the D (5 bases). The CDR3 runs to 15 residues. The germline gives CDR1 MGHRA, CDR2 YSYEKL. V was shortened by 5 bases and J by 4 bases, with 15 bases between the two germline ends. CDR3 region: CASSARGGPYNEQFF. CDR3 bases: TGCGCCAGCAGCGCTCGAGGCGGGCCATACAATGAGCAGTTCTTC.

The chain combines TRBV4-1 with TRBJ2-5; tentatively, D is TRBD2 (6 bases). Deletions cut 1 base from V and 0 bases from J, with 12 bases between. Germline CDR1 and CDR2: MGHRA and YSYEKL. The length of the CDR3 is 16 residues. In DNA form, the CDR3 reads TGCGCCAGCAGCCAAGTAGCGGTTTTAGACCAAGAGACCCAGTACTTC. Its protein product is CASSQVAVLDQETQYF.

The chain carries TRBV7-6 and TRBJ1-2; D perhaps matches TRBD1 (5 bases). The CDR3 has 14 amino acids. CDR1 and CDR2 (germline): SGHVS, FNYEAQ. V shed 5 bases and J shed 5 bases, with 15 bases lying between them. CDR3 sequence reads: CASSPRGAGYGYTF. For the CDR3, the DNA is TGTGCCAGCAGCCCGAGAGGGGCTGGGTATGGCTACACCTTC.

The genes are TRBV6-5 and TRBJ1-5, with D tentatively TRBD1 (6 bases). This CDR3 contains 12 residues. Trimming shortened V by 11 bases and J by 9 bases, and 17 bases separated the two germline ends. CDR1 is MNHEY and CDR2 is SVGAGI in the germline V gene. CDR3 protein: CAGSTGPLPQHF. The CDR3 DNA follows: TGTGCCGGTTCAACAGGGCCCCTGCCCCAGCATTTT.

The CDR3 coding sequence is TGTGCCAGCAGTTACAATAGAGGCGAGCCCCAGCATTTT. This sequence encodes CASSYNRGEPQHF. The V call is TRBV6-6, the J call TRBJ1-5, with unresolved D. Trimming removed 2 bases at V and 8 bases at J, with 10 bases between. CDR3 size: 13 residues. The germline CDR1 and CDR2 sequences are MNHNY and SVGAGI (reference sequence).

The chain recombines TRBV2 with TRBJ2-1; the match to TRBD2 covers 11 bases. The CDR3 spans 14 residues. After removal of 6 bases from V and 7 bases from J, the junction contained 5 bases not matched to a gene. Germline V gene sequence: CDR1 SNHLY, CDR2 FYNNEI. This chain's CDR3 is CASRGGLAVNEQFF. DNA for the CDR3: TGTGCCAGCAGAGGGGGACTAGCGGTTAATGAGCAGTTCTTC.

The rearrangement joins TRBV5-4 to TRBJ1-6; tentative D call: TRBD1 (5 bases). Germline V CDR1 and CDR2: SGHNT, YYREEE (reference sequence). Trimming removed 4 bases at V and 8 bases at J, with 13 bases between. CDR3 size: 14 residues. Here the CDR3 reads CASSEGREHSPLHF. The CDR3 nucleotides read TGTGCCAGCAGCGAAGGCAGGGAACATTCACCCCTCCACTTT.

V usage is TRBV11-2 and J usage is TRBJ1-1; 8 bases line up with TRBD1. Germline V gene data show CDR1 as SGHAT and CDR2 as FQNNGV. The CDR3 spans 17 residues. The J segment lost 4 bases and the V segment lost 4 bases, leaving 14 bases of the junction unmatched. The CDR3 region is CASSSTELRGLGTEAFF. Written as DNA, the CDR3 is TGTGCCAGCAGCTCGACAGAGCTCAGGGGGCTCGGCACTGAAGCTTTCTTT.

This chain links TRBV5-5 with TRBJ2-7; 9 bases line up with TRBD1. The CDR3 length is 14 residues. Per germline, CDR1 SGHKS and CDR2 YYEKEE (reference sequence). V was pared by 1 base and J by 3 bases, with 2 bases of the junction left unmatched. The CDR3 region is CASSLTGQGYEQYF. The CDR3 coding sequence is TGTGCCAGCAGCTTGACGGGACAGGGCTACGAGCAGTACTTC.

The V and J genes are TRBV7-2 and TRBJ2-3; D ambiguous. The V gene lost 1 base and the J gene lost 2 bases, with 16 bases spanning the gap. The CDR3 spans 17 residues. CDR1 is SGHTA, CDR2 FQGNSA, per germline. The CDR3 region is CASSLVGPVDPTDTQYF. The DNA of the CDR3 is TGTGCCAGCAGCTTAGTTGGGCCCGTGGACCCCACAGATACGCAGTATTTT.

This clone is a singleton in its sample. The V call is TRBV12-5, the J call TRBJ2-5, with a possible D match to TRBD2 (6 bases). CDR3 length equals 13 residues. V lost 5 bases and J lost 5, with 12 bases in between. Germline CDR1 and CDR2: LGHNT and FRNRAP. The CDR3 loop is CASGGGIGETQYF. As DNA, the CDR3 is TGTGCTAGTGGTGGGGGGATTGGGGAGACCCAGTACTTC.

The V call is TRBV9, the J call TRBJ2-3; no definite D call. CDR1 is SGDLS and CDR2 is YYNGEE in the germline V gene. V gave up 0 bases and J gave up 4 bases, with 3 bases separating them. The CDR3 runs to 12 residues. CDR3: CASSVVADTQYF. In DNA form, the CDR3 reads TGTGCCAGCAGCGTAGTGGCAGATACGCAGTATTTT.

V and J are TRBV18 and TRBJ1-5; D gene unclear. Germline CDR1 and CDR2: KGHSH and LQKENI. There are 14 residues in the CDR3. V was pared by 0 bases and J by 6 bases, with 9 bases between. The CDR3, as DNA: TGTGCCAGCTCACCACCAGGGTACGGTCAGCCCCAGCATTTT. It specifies CASSPPGYGQPQHF.

The chain employs TRBV15 and TRBJ2-1; 8 nucleotides agree with TRBD2. CDR3 length: 23 amino acids. J lost 2 bases, V lost 0 bases, and 24 bases had no gene match. Germline lookup yields CDR1 LNHNV and CDR2 YYDKDF (reference sequence). The CDR3 region is CATSRDSSGSGPPQKNTYNEQFF. The CDR3 bases are TGTGCCACCAGCAGAGATTCTAGCGGGTCGGGACCTCCACAAAAAAACACCTACAATGAGCAGTTCTTC.